This TCR beta chain was sequenced during a study of blood T cell repertoires in COVID-19. Study details: The United States, Italy and Spain were the sources of the acute and convalescent COVID-19 samples. T cells, B-cell-depleted T cells, or PBMCs supplied cDNA or gDNA.

How the authors handled the data: Using reference gene primer amplification, nucleated cell counts were estimated. Assay used: immunoSEQ multiplex PCR; TCRdb lists only in-frame clones, some missing. V, J and clone size reflect that table, while D and trimming were determined from the DNA. The repertoire includes 140,000 or so clones, just under 80% of them detected once, and approximately 2% sits in the top ten. The TCR comes from a woman in her fifties or sixties with acute or convalescent COVID-19. The sample consisted of peripheral blood.

The CDR3 coding sequence is TGTGCCAGCAGCTCAACCAGGGTGGCGTCCCCATGGGCCATTCAGCCCCAGCATTTT. Protein product: CASSSTRVASPWAIQPQHF. The J gene is TRBJ1-5, the V gene TRBV11-2, with D perhaps TRBD1 (5 bases). CDR1 is SGHAT and CDR2 is FQNNGV in the germline V gene. The V and J ends lost 4 bases and 6 bases respectively, with 28 bases between them. The CDR3 is made up of 19 amino acids.